Each of the 4 T cell receptor beta chains below was sequenced from the same sample in a study of regulatory T cells in long-lasting Graves disease. Libraries of TCR beta came from iRepertoire HTBI primers plus Arm-PCR of CDR3 regions. TCRdb redid the calling of the multiplex PCR reads with MiXCR, one entry per CDR3 protein. The sample includes more than 300,000 distinct CDR3 sequences, roughly 16% of them seen just once. Documented time point: newly diagnosed GD, antithyroid drugs for less than 3 months. Preparation of the TCR library used RNA extracted from PBMCs. The sequencing used peripheral blood mononuclear cells (PBMCs), collected at new diagnosis, from a patient treated with antithyroid drugs. These receptors came from a female donor with Graves disease.

In its sample, this clonotype was seen many times. This rearrangement joins TRBV9 to TRBJ1-1; tentatively, D is TRBD1 (6 bases). The CDR3 covers 15 residues. The germline V gene encodes CDR1 SGDLS and CDR2 YYNGEE. The V and J ends lost 3 bases and 1 base respectively, with 13 bases between them. The CDR3 DNA is TGTGCCAGCAGCGCGAACAGGGACTCGAACACTGAAGCTTTCTTT. It yields the protein CASSANRDSNTEAFF.

V is TRBV18 and J is TRBJ1-5; 10 bases match TRBD1. V shed 2 bases and J 0 bases; nucleotides not matched to a gene: 1. The CDR3 totals 16 residues. Germline values: CDR1 KGHSH, CDR2 LQKENI. CDR3 loop: CASSPGTGDSNQPQHF. The CDR3 nucleotides are TGTGCCAGCTCACCAGGGACAGGGGATAGCAATCAGCCCCAGCATTTT.

This clonotype was seen ten or more times. The chain carries TRBV27 and TRBJ2-5, with unresolved D. Germline values: CDR1 MNHEY, CDR2 SMNVEV (reference sequence). V lost 6 bases and J 5 bases, leaving 13 bases between the germline ends. The CDR3 is 13 residues long. The CDR3 loop is CASRDLENETQYF. CDR3 nucleotide sequence: TGTGCCAGCAGGGATCTAGAAAATGAGACCCAGTACTTC.

This clonotype has at least ten counts. The chain joins TRBV5-6 to TRBJ1-5; tentatively, D is TRBD1 (5 bases). Germline CDR1 and CDR2: SGHDT and YYEEEE. V shed 1 base and J shed 3 bases, with 20 bases lying between them. This CDR3 comprises 18 residues. In nucleotides, the CDR3 is TGTGCCAGCAGCTTGTCTTCGTGGCGGGGACCGATCAATCAGCCCCAGCATTTT. It translates to CASSLSSWRGPINQPQHF. The whole variable domain, remainder taken from reference TRBV5-6 and TRBJ1-5, is DAGVTQSPTHLIKTRGQQVTLRCSPKSGHDTVSWYQQALGQGPQFIFQYYEEEERQRGNFPDRFSGHQFPNYSSELNVNALLLGDSALYLCASSLSSWRGPINQPQHFGDGTRLSIL.